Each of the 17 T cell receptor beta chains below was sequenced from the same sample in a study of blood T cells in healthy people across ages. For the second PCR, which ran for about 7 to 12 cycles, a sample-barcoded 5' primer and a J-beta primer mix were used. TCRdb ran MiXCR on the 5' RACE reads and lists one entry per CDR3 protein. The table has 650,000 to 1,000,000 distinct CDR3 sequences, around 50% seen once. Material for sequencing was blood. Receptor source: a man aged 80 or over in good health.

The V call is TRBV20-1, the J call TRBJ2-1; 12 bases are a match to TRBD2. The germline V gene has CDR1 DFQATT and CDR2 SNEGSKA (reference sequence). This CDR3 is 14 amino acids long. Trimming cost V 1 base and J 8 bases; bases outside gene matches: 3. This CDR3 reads CSARGLAGVHEQFF. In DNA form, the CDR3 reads TGCAGTGCTAGAGGACTAGCGGGAGTCCATGAGCAGTTCTTC.

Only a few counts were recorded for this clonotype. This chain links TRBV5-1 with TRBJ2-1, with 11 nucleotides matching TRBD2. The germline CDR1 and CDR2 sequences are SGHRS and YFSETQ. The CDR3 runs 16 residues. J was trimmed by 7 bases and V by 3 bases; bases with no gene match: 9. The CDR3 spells CASSSDSGRAVNEQFF. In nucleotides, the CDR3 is TGCGCCAGCAGCTCCGATAGCGGGAGGGCAGTGAATGAGCAGTTCTTC.

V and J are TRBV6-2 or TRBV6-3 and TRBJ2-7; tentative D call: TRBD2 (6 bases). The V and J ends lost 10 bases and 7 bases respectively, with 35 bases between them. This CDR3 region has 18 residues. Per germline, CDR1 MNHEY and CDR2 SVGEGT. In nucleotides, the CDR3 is TGTGCCACCGGAATGGGGGTAGCCCGGGGAGGCTCCTACAATGAGCAGTACTTC. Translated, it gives CATGMGVARGGSYNEQYF.

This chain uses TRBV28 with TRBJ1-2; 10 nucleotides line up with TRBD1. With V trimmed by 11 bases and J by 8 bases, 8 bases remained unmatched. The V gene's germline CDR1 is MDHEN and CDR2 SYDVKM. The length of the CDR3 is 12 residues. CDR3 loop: CAGTGASGGYTF. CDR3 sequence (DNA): TGTGCCGGGACAGGGGCTTCGGGCGGCTACACCTTC.

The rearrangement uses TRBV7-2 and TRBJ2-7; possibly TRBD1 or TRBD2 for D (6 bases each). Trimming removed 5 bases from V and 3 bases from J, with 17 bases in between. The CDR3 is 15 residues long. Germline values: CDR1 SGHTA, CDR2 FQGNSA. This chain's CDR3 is CASSRTEGGGYEQYF. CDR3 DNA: TGTGCCAGCAGCCGAACCGAGGGGGGCGGCTACGAGCAGTACTTC.

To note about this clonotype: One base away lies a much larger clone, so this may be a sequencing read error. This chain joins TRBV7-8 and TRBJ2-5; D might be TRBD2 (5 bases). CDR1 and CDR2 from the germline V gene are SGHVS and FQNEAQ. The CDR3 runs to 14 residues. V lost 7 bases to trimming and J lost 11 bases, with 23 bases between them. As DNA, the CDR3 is TGTGCCAGCACCCAAGAGCCAGACTACAATGAGCAGTACTTC. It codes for CASTQEPDYNEQYF.

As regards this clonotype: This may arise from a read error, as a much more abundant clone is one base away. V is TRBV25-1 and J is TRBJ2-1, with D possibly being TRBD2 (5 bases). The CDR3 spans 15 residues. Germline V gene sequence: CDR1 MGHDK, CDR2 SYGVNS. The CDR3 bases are TGTGCCAGCAGTGAGATTGGGCTAGCCAACAAGGAGCAGTTCTTC. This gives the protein CASSEIGLANKEQFF.

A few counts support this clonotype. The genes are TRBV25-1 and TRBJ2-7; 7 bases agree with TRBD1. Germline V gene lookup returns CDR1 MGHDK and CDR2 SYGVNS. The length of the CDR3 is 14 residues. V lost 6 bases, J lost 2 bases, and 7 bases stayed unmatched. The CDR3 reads CASSEIGQAYEQYF. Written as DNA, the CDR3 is TGTGCCAGCAGCGAAATAGGACAGGCCTACGAGCAGTACTTC.

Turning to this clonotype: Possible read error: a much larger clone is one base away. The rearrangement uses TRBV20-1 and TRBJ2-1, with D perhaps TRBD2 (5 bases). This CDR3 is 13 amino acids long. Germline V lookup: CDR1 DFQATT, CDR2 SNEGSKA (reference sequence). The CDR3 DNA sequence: TGCAGTGCTACTGGTCTAGACTACAATAAGCAGTTCTTC. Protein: CSATGLDYNKQFF.

The CDR3 region is CSAEISGRADGELFF. The CDR3 DNA is TGCAGTGCAGAGATTAGCGGGAGGGCGGACGGGGAGCTGTTTTTT. The chain recombines TRBV20-1 with TRBJ2-2, with 11 positions matching TRBD2. V gave up 6 bases and J gave up 7 bases; unmatched junction bases: 10. This CDR3 has 15 residues. CDR1 is DFQATT, CDR2 SNEGSKA, per germline (reference sequence).

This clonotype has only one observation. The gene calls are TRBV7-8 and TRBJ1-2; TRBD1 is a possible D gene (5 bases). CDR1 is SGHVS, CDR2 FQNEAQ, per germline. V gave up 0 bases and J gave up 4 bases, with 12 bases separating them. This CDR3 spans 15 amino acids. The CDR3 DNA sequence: TGTGCCAGCAGCTTAGCAAGAGGGACCTTCTATGGCTACACCTTC. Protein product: CASSLARGTFYGYTF. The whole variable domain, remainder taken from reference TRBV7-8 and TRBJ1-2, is GAGVSQSPRYKVAKRGQDVALRCDPISGHVSLFWYQQALGQGPEFLTYFQNEAQLDKSGLPSDRFFAERPEGSVSTLKIQRTQQEDSAVYLCASSLARGTFYGYTFGSGTRLTVV.

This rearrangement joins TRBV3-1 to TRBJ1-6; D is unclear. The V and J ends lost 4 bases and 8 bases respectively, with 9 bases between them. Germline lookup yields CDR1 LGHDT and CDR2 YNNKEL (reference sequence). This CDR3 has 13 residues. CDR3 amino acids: CASSPRFDSPLHF. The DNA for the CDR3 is TGTGCCAGCAGCCCCCGGTTCGATTCACCCCTCCACTTT.

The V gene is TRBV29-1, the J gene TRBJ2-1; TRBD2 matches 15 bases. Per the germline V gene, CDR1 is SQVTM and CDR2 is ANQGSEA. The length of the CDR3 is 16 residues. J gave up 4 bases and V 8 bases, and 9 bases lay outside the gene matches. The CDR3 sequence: CSYRTSGGALYNEQFF. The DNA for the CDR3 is TGCAGCTACCGGACTAGCGGGGGGGCCTTATACAATGAGCAGTTCTTC.

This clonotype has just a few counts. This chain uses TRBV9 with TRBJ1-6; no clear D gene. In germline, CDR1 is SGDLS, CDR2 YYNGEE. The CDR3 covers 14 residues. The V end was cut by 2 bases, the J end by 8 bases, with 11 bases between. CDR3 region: CASSVRYDDSPLHF. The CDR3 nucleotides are TGTGCCAGCAGCGTCAGGTATGACGATTCACCCCTCCACTTT. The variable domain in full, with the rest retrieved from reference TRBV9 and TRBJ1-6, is DSGVTQTPKHLITATGQRVTLRCSPRSGDLSVYWYQQSLDQGLQFLIQYYNGEERAKGNILERFSAQQFPDLHSELNLSSLELGDSALYFCASSVRYDDSPLHFGNGTRLTVT.

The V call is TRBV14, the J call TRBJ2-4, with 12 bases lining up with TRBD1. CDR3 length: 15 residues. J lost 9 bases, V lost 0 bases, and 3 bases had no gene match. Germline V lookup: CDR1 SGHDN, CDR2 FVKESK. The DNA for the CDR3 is TGTGCCAGCAGCCAAGACGGGACAGGGGGCCGCATTCAGTACTTC. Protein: CASSQDGTGGRIQYF.

The CDR3 loop is CASSPPNSPLHF. The DNA of the CDR3 is TGTGCCAGCAGTCCTCCAAATTCACCCCTCCACTTT. V and J are TRBV12-3 or TRBV12-4 and TRBJ1-6; D is unresolved. V lost 5 bases and J 7 bases, leaving 6 bases between the germline ends. The CDR3 runs to 12 residues.

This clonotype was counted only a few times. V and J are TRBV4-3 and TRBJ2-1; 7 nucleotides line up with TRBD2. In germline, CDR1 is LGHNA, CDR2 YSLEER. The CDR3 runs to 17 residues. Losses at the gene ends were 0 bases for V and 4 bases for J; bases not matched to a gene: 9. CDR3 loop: CASSQDVGLAEYNEQFF. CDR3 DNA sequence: TGCGCCAGCAGCCAAGATGTAGGTCTAGCGGAATACAATGAGCAGTTCTTC.